This T cell receptor beta chain was retrieved from a study of Ad26.COV2.S vaccination and SARS-CoV-2 variants. Study-wide background: Intramuscularly, Ad26.COV2.S was given either once or twice, 56 days apart.

Concerning this clone itself: The antigen is undetermined.

Trimming pared 1 base from V and 4 bases from J, leaving 10 bases between. CDR1 and CDR2 from the germline V gene are MNHNS and SASEGT. The CDR3 has 14 amino acids. Study results and caveats: Measurement of non-spike TCR breadth gave similar results in vaccine and placebo recipients.

Noted treatment: about 20 received Ad26.COV2.S at low or high dose, single or two shots; 5 received placebo; per-sample allocation not given. Samples were taken on day 63 after the first vaccine or placebo injection. A Boston donor was an adult aged 18-55 years. An Ad26 vector expressing Wuhan-strain SARS-CoV-2 spike constituted the vaccine. The method was immunoSEQ multiplex PCR; TCRdb's version includes in-frame clones alone and lacks a portion of them. This table holds around 300,000 clones, 85% to 90% found once. This sequence was found in a person aged 18-60 years who received the Ad26.COV2.S COVID-19 vaccine or a placebo. The V call is TRBV6-1, the J call TRBJ1-1; no definite D call. Sequencing used peripheral blood, obtained in a trial of Ad26.COV2.S vaccine versus placebo. DNA for the CDR3: TGTGCCAGCAGTGAAGGGCCTGGGATCACTGAAGCTTTCTTT. Translation: CASSEGPGITEAFF.